The 29 T cell receptor beta chains below all came from one sample that was sequenced in a study of CD8+CD57+ T cells in acquired aplastic anemia. Genomic DNA, the template, was used for profiling of the TCR beta VDJ and CDR3. TCRdb re-called the reads with MiXCR, one entry per CDR3 protein. Among 150,000 or so distinct CDR3 sequences listed, more than 40% were seen once. Patients chosen for sequencing had shown CD8+CD57+ cell expansion by flow cytometry. Sequencing was performed on sorted CD4+, CD8+, or CD8+CD57+ T cells (not recorded which) from PBMCs. The origin of the receptors is a human donor with aplastic anemia.

The chain couples TRBV25-1 to TRBJ1-1; 7 bases fit TRBD1. Trimming at V came to 6 bases and at J to 4 bases, leaving 5 bases not matched to a gene. In germline, CDR1 is MGHDK, CDR2 SYGVNS. The length of the CDR3 is 13 residues. CDR3 sequence: CASRQGRGTEAFF. The CDR3 DNA follows: TGTGCCAGCAGACAGGGGAGGGGCACTGAAGCTTTCTTT. Filled out from reference TRBV25-1 and TRBJ1-1, the complete variable domain reads EADIYQTPRYLVIGTGKKITLECSQTMGHDKMYWYQQDPGMELHLIHYSYGVNSTEKGDLSSESTVSRIRTEHFPLTLESARPSHTSQYLCASRQGRGTEAFFGQGTRLTVV.

V usage is TRBV10-3 and J usage is TRBJ1-2, with TRBD1 identical over 8 bases. CDR1 ENHRY and CDR2 SYGVKD come from the germline V gene. This CDR3 has 15 amino acids. The J segment lost 3 bases and the V segment lost 6 bases, leaving 9 bases of the junction unmatched. The CDR3 spells CAIRGPTGEDYGYTF. The CDR3 DNA reads as TGTGCCATCAGGGGACCGACAGGGGAAGACTATGGCTACACCTTC.

Comment on this clonotype: One junction end disagrees with the germline gene, perhaps due to a read error. The chain is built from TRBV10-1 and TRBJ2-1, with D hard to call. CDR1 is WNHNN, CDR2 SYGVQD, per germline (reference sequence). The CDR3 covers 13 residues. CDR3 in DNA: TGCGCCAGCAGTGAGCAGTACTACAATGGGCAGTTCTTC. Encoded protein: CASSEQYYNGQFF.

The chain is built from TRBV25-1 and TRBJ2-3; 12 nucleotides agree with TRBD2. Germline lookup yields CDR1 MGHDK and CDR2 SYGVNS. The CDR3 is made up of 17 amino acids. V lost 4 bases and J lost 1; bases outside the gene matches: 6. In DNA form, the CDR3 reads TGTGCCAGCAGTGGACTAGCGGGAGAAGTAGGCACAGATACGCAGTATTTT. Translated, it gives CASSGLAGEVGTDTQYF.

Details on this clonotype: At one end the junction does not follow the germline gene, possibly because of a read error. The rearrangement joins TRBV29-1 to TRBJ2-1; possible D gene TRBD1, 5 bases. The CDR3 is 12 residues long. Looked up from germline, CDR1 is SQVTM and CDR2 is ANQGSEA. CDR3 protein: CSARGPDDEQLF. DNA for the CDR3: TGCAGTGCTAGGGGCCCAGATGATGAGCAGCTCTTC.

CDR3 in DNA: TGTGCCAGCAGCATGGGACCTTACAATGAGCAGTTCTTC. This sequence encodes CASSMGPYNEQFF. V gene TRBV7-3 combines with J gene TRBJ2-1; D may match TRBD1 or TRBD2 (5 bases each). This CDR3 region has 13 residues. Between the trimmed V and J ends, which lost 5 bases and 4 bases, there was a span of 9 bases. Germline V gene lookup returns CDR1 SGHTA and CDR2 FQGTGA.

Only one count was recorded for this clonotype. The chain is built from TRBV7-9 and TRBJ1-1; D may be TRBD1 (5 bases). The germline CDR1 and CDR2 sequences are SEHNR and FQNEAQ (reference sequence). CDR3 length: 13 residues. With 6 bases removed from V and 3 bases from J, the gap between germline ends came to 11 bases. The CDR3 reads CASRGLGYTEAFF. The CDR3 DNA is TGTGCCAGCAGGGGACTAGGTTACACTGAAGCTTTCTTT.

The V and J genes are TRBV7-3 and TRBJ1-1; TRBD1 might be the D (5 bases). The CDR3 contains 16 residues. The V and J ends lost 5 bases and 0 bases respectively, with 16 bases between them. Germline V gene sequence: CDR1 SGHTA, CDR2 FQGTGA. CDR3 amino acids: CASSLLSRGMNTEAFF. The CDR3 bases are TGTGCCAGCAGCCTCTTATCGCGGGGGATGAACACTGAAGCTTTCTTT.

This rearrangement joins TRBV12-3 or TRBV12-4 to TRBJ2-5, with 10 bases aligning to TRBD2. This CDR3 contains 16 residues. With V trimmed by 0 bases and J by 3 bases, 4 bases remained unmatched. The CDR3 DNA follows: TGTGCCAGCAGTTTAGCGATCGGGACTAGCGAAGAGACCCAGTACTTC. The encoded protein is CASSLAIGTSEETQYF.

The gene calls are TRBV25-1 and TRBJ1-4; no firm D call. The germline V gene encodes CDR1 MGHDK and CDR2 SYGVNS. Trimming pared 4 bases from V and 0 bases from J, leaving 6 bases between. The CDR3 spans 14 residues. As DNA, the CDR3 is TGTGCCAGCAGTGTACACGCAACTAATGAAAAACTGTTTTTT. Translated, it gives CASSVHATNEKLFF.

This chain joins TRBV25-1 and TRBJ1-6, with 8 bases identical to TRBD1. The CDR3 totals 16 residues. V shed 0 bases, J shed 8 bases, and the junction held 6 bases outside the gene matches. Germline V lookup: CDR1 MGHDK, CDR2 SYGVNS. The CDR3 loop is CASSEYRAGGYSPLHF. In nucleotides, the CDR3 is TGTGCCAGCAGTGAATATAGGGCAGGGGGCTATTCACCCCTCCACTTT.

The V gene is TRBV20-1, the J gene TRBJ2-7; no reliable D call. This CDR3 is built from 14 residues. The ends were cut back, 1 base at V and 3 bases at J, with 13 bases in the middle. CDR1 is DFQATT, CDR2 SNEGSKA, per germline (reference sequence). In nucleotides, the CDR3 is TGCAGTGCTAGAGCTCACAAGGGAAACTACGAGCAGTACTTC. It is translated as CSARAHKGNYEQYF.

This clonotype was seen at least ten times. V is TRBV20-1 and J is TRBJ1-2; D unresolved. Per germline, CDR1 DFQATT and CDR2 SNEGSKA (reference sequence). The CDR3 runs to 14 residues. Deletions cut 0 bases from V and 2 bases from J, with 10 bases between. Here the CDR3 reads CSARDEVGNYGYTF. In nucleotides, the CDR3 is TGCAGTGCTAGAGATGAAGTGGGAAACTATGGCTACACCTTC.

This clonotype was detected many times. The J gene is TRBJ2-7, the V gene TRBV4-3, with 7 bases identical to TRBD1. The V and J ends lost 0 bases and 4 bases, in that order; junction bases with no gene match: 6. CDR3 length: 15 residues. Germline V gives CDR1 LGHNA, CDR2 YSLEER. Written as DNA, the CDR3 is TGCGCCAGCAGCCAAGAGTGGGACAGTCCTTACGAGCAGTACTTC. Its translation: CASSQEWDSPYEQYF.

In this sample, this clonotype turned up many times. The CDR3 loop is CATSRGTQEGDTQYF. The CDR3 coding sequence is TGTGCCACCAGCAGAGGGACTCAAGAAGGAGATACGCAGTATTTT. This chain joins TRBV15 and TRBJ2-3; D perhaps matches TRBD2 (5 bases). Germline CDR1 and CDR2: LNHNV and YYDKDF (reference sequence). V gave up 1 base and J gave up 5 bases, with 13 bases separating them. The CDR3 loop spans 15 amino acids.

This CDR3 reads CASSLAPDRRTSGVDEQFF. CDR3 coding DNA: TGTGCCAGCAGCTTAGCCCCAGATCGAAGGACTAGCGGGGTAGATGAGCAGTTCTTC. The chain is built from TRBV11-1 and TRBJ2-1, with 12 bases that match TRBD2. The CDR3 runs 19 residues. The junction had 14 bases not matched to a gene; V was cut back by 0 bases and J by 8 bases. Germline-derived CDR1 and CDR2 are SGHAT and FQDESV (reference sequence).

This clonotype showed up many times. The chain couples TRBV12-3 or TRBV12-4 to TRBJ2-3; either TRBD1 or TRBD2 may fit D (5 bases each). V was clipped by 5 bases and J by 0 bases, with 12 bases between them. The CDR3 spans 15 residues. DNA of the CDR3: TGTGCCAGCAGTGTCCGGGACGGCAGCACAGATACGCAGTATTTT. Translated, it gives CASSVRDGSTDTQYF.

In this sample, this clonotype turned up once. J is TRBJ2-1 and V is TRBV10-3; no clear D gene. Germline V gene sequence: CDR1 ENHRY, CDR2 SYGVKD. CDR3 length: 14 residues. V lost 2 bases to trimming and J lost 7 bases, with 12 bases between them. The CDR3 coding sequence is TGTGCCATCAGTGAGGCACCGGCATCGAATGAGCAGTTCTTC. Its protein is CAISEAPASNEQFF.

The chain couples TRBV9 to TRBJ2-1; D not certain. The germline V gene has CDR1 SGDLS and CDR2 YYNGEE. V was clipped by 5 bases and J by 9 bases, with 6 bases between them. The CDR3 runs to 10 residues. The CDR3 sequence is CASRPSEQFF. CDR3 sequence (DNA): TGTGCCAGCAGGCCCAGTGAGCAGTTCTTC.

The chain joins TRBV6-5 to TRBJ1-6; D unresolved. V lost 2 bases and J 0 bases, leaving 8 bases between the germline ends. In germline, CDR1 is MNHEY, CDR2 SVGAGI. This CDR3 is built from 16 residues. In DNA form, the CDR3 reads TGTGCCAGCAGTTACGACGGGAGCTCCTATAATTCACCCCTCCACTTT. It is translated as CASSYDGSSYNSPLHF.

A remark on this clonotype: At one end, the junction sequence differs from germline, possibly due to a read error. The chain joins TRBV29-1 to TRBJ1-1; D unclear. CDR1 is SQVTM and CDR2 is ANQGSEA in the germline V gene. The CDR3 length is 9 residues. CDR3 amino acids: CSVDTETFF. For the CDR3, the DNA is TGCAGCGTTGACACTGAAACTTTCTTT.

This rearrangement joins TRBV2 to TRBJ1-2; 11 bases are shared with TRBD1. Losses at the gene ends were 4 bases for V and 8 bases for J; bases not matched to a gene: 9. CDR1 and CDR2 (germline): SNHLY, FYNNEI. The CDR3 length is 15 residues. The CDR3 DNA sequence: TGTGCCAGCAGTGGAGGCGGACAGGGGGCGGACGGCTACACCTTC. It encodes CASSGGGQGADGYTF.

The rearrangement uses TRBV29-1 and TRBJ1-4, with D unclear. Trimming shortened V by 4 bases and J by 7 bases, and 10 bases separated the two germline ends. The CDR3 has 12 amino acids. CDR1 is SQVTM, CDR2 ANQGSEA, per germline. The CDR3 DNA reads as TGCAGCGTTGGAACAGTAGGTGAAAAACTGTTTTTT. This gives the protein CSVGTVGEKLFF.

This clonotype occurred many times. The CDR3 sequence is CASRSEGTEAFF. In nucleotides, the CDR3 is TGTGCCAGTAGATCGGAGGGAACTGAAGCTTTCTTT. This rearrangement joins TRBV19 to TRBJ1-1, with D unresolved. The CDR3 has 12 residues. With 6 bases removed from V and 5 bases from J, the gap between germline ends came to 10 bases. Germline V gene sequence: CDR1 LNHDA, CDR2 SQIVND (reference sequence).

V usage is TRBV7-2 and J usage is TRBJ2-5; the D is unclear. Germline V gene lookup returns CDR1 SGHTA and CDR2 FQGNSA. CDR3 length: 13 residues. V was cut by 5 bases and J by 5 bases, with 12 bases left in between. CDR3 nucleotides: TGTGCCAGCAGCCTGGGAAATCGCGAGACCCAGTACTTC. Its translation: CASSLGNRETQYF.

The rearrangement uses TRBV6-5 and TRBJ1-5; 7 bases line up with TRBD1. Germline trimming cut 2 bases from V and 2 bases from J; bases unmatched to any gene: 6. The length of the CDR3 is 16 residues. Per the germline V gene, CDR1 is MNHEY and CDR2 is SVGAGI. As DNA, the CDR3 is TGTGCCAGCAGTTACACAAACAGGGGTCGCAATCAGCCCCAGCATTTT. It translates to CASSYTNRGRNQPQHF.

The rearrangement links TRBV5-6 to TRBJ2-5; D may be TRBD1 (5 bases). The V gene's germline CDR1 is SGHDT and CDR2 YYEEEE. The length of the CDR3 is 15 residues. Trimming pared 1 base from V and 1 base from J, leaving 11 bases between. The CDR3 loop reads CASSLYYDSQETQYF. CDR3 nucleotide sequence: TGTGCCAGCAGCTTGTATTACGACAGCCAAGAGACCCAGTACTTC.

The V gene is TRBV2, the J gene TRBJ1-3; perhaps TRBD1 as D (6 bases). CDR1 is SNHLY, CDR2 FYNNEI, per germline. V was pared by 1 base and J by 2 bases, with 9 bases between. The CDR3 is 15 amino acids. CDR3 protein: CASSEGGGTGNTIYF. For the CDR3, the DNA is TGTGCCAGCAGTGAAGGGGGGGGCACTGGAAACACCATATATTTT.

The V call is TRBV11-3, the J call TRBJ2-7; 7 bases agree with TRBD1. Per germline, CDR1 SGHNT and CDR2 YENEEA. Germline trimming cut 8 bases from V and 3 bases from J; bases unmatched to any gene: 7. The CDR3 covers 13 residues. The chain's CDR3 is CASGSRDSYEQYF. For the CDR3, the DNA is TGTGCCAGCGGCTCCCGGGACAGCTACGAGCAGTACTTC. The full variable domain, with the rest looked up from reference TRBV11-3 and TRBJ2-7, is EAGVVQSPRYKIIEKKQPVAFWCNPISGHNTLYWYLQNLGQGPELLIRYENEEAVDDSQLPKDRFSAERLKGVDSTLKIQPAELGDSAVYLCASGSRDSYEQYFGPGTRLTVT.